A single sample gave rise to the 29 T cell receptor beta chains below, sequenced in a study of T cell responses to AZD1222 COVID-19 vaccine. Clones were read by immunoSEQ multiplex PCR, and TCRdb kept only the in-frame ones, dropping some. The sample records roughly 140,000 clones, 85% to 95% being singletons. The sequencing used peripheral blood, collected 28 days after the second AZD1222 dose. Receptors were obtained from an adult who received the AZD1222 COVID-19 vaccine.

The V gene is TRBV11-2, the J gene TRBJ1-2; D remains unclear. The germline gives CDR1 SGHAT, CDR2 FQNNGV. CDR3 length equals 15 residues. Trimming stripped 5 bases from V and 3 bases from J, with 16 bases between. This CDR3 reads CASSPLRTEDYGYTF. Written as DNA, the CDR3 is TGTGCCAGCAGCCCCCTTAGGACGGAAGACTATGGCTACACCTTC.

This sequence joins TRBV25-1 and TRBJ1-2; TRBD1 matches 7 bases. CDR3 length: 14 amino acids. The trim removed 4 bases at V and 8 bases at J, leaving 10 bases unmatched. Germline CDR1 and CDR2: MGHDK and SYGVNS. For the CDR3, the DNA is TGTGCCAGCAGTGCCCTACAGGGGAGAGCAGGCTACACCTTC. This translates into CASSALQGRAGYTF.

This chain links TRBV6-2 or TRBV6-3 with TRBJ2-7; D unresolved. The germline gives CDR1 MNHEY, CDR2 SVGEGT. The CDR3 sequence is 11 residues long. The ends were cut back, 5 bases at V and 6 bases at J, with 8 bases in the middle. The CDR3 DNA follows: TGTGCCAGCAGTCCGCCCGGCGAGCAGTACTTC. Translation: CASSPPGEQYF.

This sequence joins TRBV5-8 and TRBJ2-7; unclear D gene. The CDR3 spans 12 residues. Trimming shortened V by 4 bases and J by 0 bases, and 5 bases separated the two germline ends. Germline lookup yields CDR1 SGHTS and CDR2 YDEGEE. CDR3 nucleotides: TGTGCCAGCAGCCCCAGCTCCTACGAGCAGTACTTC. Translated: CASSPSSYEQYF.

The V call is TRBV7-9, the J call TRBJ1-4; D ambiguous. V gave up 1 base and J gave up 8 bases, with 14 bases separating them. The CDR3 covers 15 residues. The germline V gene encodes CDR1 SEHNR and CDR2 FQNEAQ (reference sequence). The CDR3 bases are TGTGCCAGCAGCTTAGGGCAAGTTATGGGAGAAAAACTGTTTTTT. Its protein is CASSLGQVMGEKLFF. Based on the CDR3 plus reference TRBV7-9 and TRBJ1-4, the full variable domain is DTGVSQNPRHKITKRGQNVTFRCDPISEHNRLYWYRQTLGQGPEFLTYFQNEAQLEKSRLLSDRFSAERPKGSFSTLEIQRTEQGDSAMYLCASSLGQVMGEKLFFGSGTQLSVL.

The chain links TRBV3-1 (or the pseudogene TRBV3-2) to TRBJ1-2, with 9 positions matching TRBD1. The trim removed 4 bases at V and 8 bases at J, leaving 8 bases unmatched. The CDR3 is 14 amino acids. Per the germline V gene, CDR1 is LGHDT and CDR2 is YNNKEL (reference sequence). Here the CDR3 reads CASSRTGALGGYTF. DNA for the CDR3: TGTGCCAGCAGCCGGACAGGGGCATTGGGGGGCTACACCTTC.

The chain is built from TRBV2 and TRBJ1-5; D unresolved. Trimming took 5 bases from V and 2 from J, leaving 7 bases between them. The CDR3 is made up of 13 amino acids. Germline CDR1 and CDR2: SNHLY and FYNNEI. CDR3 bases: TGTGCCAGCAGTAGGGTAGGCAATCAGCCCCAGCATTTT. It translates to CASSRVGNQPQHF.

The chain recombines TRBV11-2 with TRBJ1-4; TRBD1 might be the D (6 bases). V lost 4 bases to trimming and J lost 4 bases, with 16 bases between them. CDR3 size: 16 residues. CDR1 and CDR2 (germline): SGHAT, FQNNGV. CDR3 protein: CASSSNTGTVNEKLFF. The CDR3 DNA reads TGTGCCAGCAGCTCAAATACAGGGACGGTTAATGAAAAACTGTTTTTT.

This chain connects TRBV7-9 to TRBJ2-7; 10 nucleotides align to TRBD2. This CDR3 has 17 amino acids. With V trimmed by 4 bases and J by 3 bases, 12 bases remained unmatched. From germline, CDR1 is SEHNR and CDR2 FQNEAQ (reference sequence). CDR3 DNA sequence: TGTGCCAGCAGCTCACCTGCGGCTAGCGGGAGTCTCTACGAGCAGTACTTC. This gives the protein CASSSPAASGSLYEQYF.

The CDR3 region has the DNA TGTGCCAGCAGCTGGTCTAGCGGGCACAATGAGCAGTTCTTC. The encoded protein is CASSWSSGHNEQFF. The chain combines TRBV7-3 with TRBJ2-1; TRBD2 aligns across 8 bases. From germline, CDR1 is SGHTA and CDR2 FQGTGA. Losses at the gene ends were 4 bases for V and 5 bases for J; bases not matched to a gene: 4. This CDR3 spans 14 amino acids.

CDR3 in amino acids: CASSSGRNEQFF. The CDR3 DNA reads TGCGCCAGCAGCTCTGGGCGTAATGAGCAGTTCTTC. V is TRBV5-1 and J is TRBJ2-1; unclear D gene. This CDR3 contains 12 residues. V gave up 3 bases and J gave up 7 bases, with 8 bases separating them. Germline CDR1 and CDR2: SGHRS and YFSETQ.

J is TRBJ2-1 and V is TRBV24-1; TRBD2 might be the D (5 bases). V lost 0 bases and J lost 9, with 11 bases in between. Germline V gives CDR1 KGHDR, CDR2 SFDVKD. The CDR3 length is 14 residues. In DNA, the CDR3 is TGTGCCACCAGTGATTTGCGGGGAGAAGGTGAGCAGTTCTTC. Its translation is CATSDLRGEGEQFF.

J is TRBJ2-2 and V is TRBV7-9; D ambiguous. Between the trimmed V and J ends, which lost 1 base and 5 bases, there was a span of 11 bases. The CDR3 length is 15 residues. Germline assignment: CDR1 SEHNR and CDR2 FQNEAQ (reference sequence). The CDR3: CASSLVQVTTGELFF. For the CDR3, the DNA is TGTGCCAGCAGCTTAGTCCAGGTGACAACCGGGGAGCTGTTTTTT.

The chain links TRBV7-2 to TRBJ2-2; D gene unclear. CDR1 is SGHTA and CDR2 is FQGNSA in the germline V gene. The CDR3 sequence is 14 residues long. V was trimmed by 0 bases and J by 0 bases, leaving 2 bases between them. The CDR3 sequence: CASSLAANTGELFF. In nucleotides, the CDR3 is TGTGCCAGCAGCTTAGCGGCGAACACCGGGGAGCTGTTTTTT.

This chain links TRBV27 with TRBJ1-5; D unclear. This CDR3 is built from 15 residues. The germline V and J ends were trimmed by 7 bases and 0 bases, with 13 bases remaining between them. CDR1 is MNHEY, CDR2 SMNVEV, per germline (reference sequence). The CDR3 bases are TGTGCCAGCATCGTCGGACCGTATAGCAATCAGCCCCAGCATTTT. It encodes CASIVGPYSNQPQHF.

Only one count was recorded for this clone. The V call is TRBV19, the J call TRBJ1-3; D perhaps matches TRBD1 (6 bases). The CDR3 runs to 15 residues. Germline loops: CDR1 LNHDA, CDR2 SQIVND (reference sequence). V was trimmed by 4 bases and J by 1 base, leaving 11 bases between them. The CDR3 DNA reads TGTGCCAGTAGTAACCTAGGGGGTTCTGGAAACACCATATATTTT. Translated: CASSNLGGSGNTIYF. The whole variable domain, filled in from reference TRBV19 and TRBJ1-3, reads DGGITQSPKYLFRKEGQNVTLSCEQNLNHDAMYWYRQDPGQGLRLIYYSQIVNDFQKGDIAEGYSVSREKKESFPLTVTSAQKNPTAFYLCASSNLGGSGNTIYFGEGSWLTVV.

The rearrangement links TRBV6-5 to TRBJ1-1, with D maybe TRBD1 (5 bases). Per germline, CDR1 MNHEY and CDR2 SVGAGI. The CDR3 covers 14 residues. Deletions cut 6 bases from V and 9 bases from J, with 20 bases between. The CDR3 nucleotides are TGTGCCAGCAGCTCGGACGTAATCGGGGGAAAAGCTTTCTTT. Its protein is CASSSDVIGGKAFF.

The V call is TRBV4-1, the J call TRBJ1-4; unclear D gene. V lost 1 base and J lost 7, with 10 bases in between. The CDR3 spans 14 residues. Germline values: CDR1 MGHRA, CDR2 YSYEKL. The chain's CDR3 is CASSQGEIGEKLFF. CDR3 sequence (DNA): TGCGCCAGCAGCCAAGGAGAGATAGGTGAAAAACTGTTTTTT.

V gene TRBV12-3 or TRBV12-4 combines with J gene TRBJ1-3; unclear D gene. Trimming cost V 9 bases and J 4 bases, with 10 bases left between them. The CDR3 extends over 12 amino acids. The CDR3 loop is CASPAAGNTIYF. In DNA, the CDR3 is TGTGCCAGTCCTGCCGCGGGAAACACCATATATTTT.

The chain has TRBV5-5 and TRBJ2-2; TRBD1 aligns across 9 bases. The CDR3 length is 15 residues. Germline CDR1 SGHKS, CDR2 YYEKEE (reference sequence). Trimming took 4 bases from V and 6 from J; bases not matched to a gene: 7. The CDR3 DNA reads as TGTGCCAGCAGCACCAGACAGGGGGTACCCGGGGAGCTGTTTTTT. Its translation is CASSTRQGVPGELFF. The entire variable domain, with the rest obtained from reference TRBV5-5 and TRBJ2-2, is as follows: DAGVTQSPTHLIKTRGQQVTLRCSPISGHKSVSWYQQVLGQGPQFIFQYYEKEERGRGNFPDRFSARQFPNYSSELNVNALLLGDSALYLCASSTRQGVPGELFFGEGSRLTVL.

The chain uses TRBV6-5 and TRBJ1-1; no firm D call. Germline V gene data show CDR1 as MNHEY and CDR2 as SVGAGI. The V and J ends lost 1 base and 2 bases respectively, with 5 bases between them. The CDR3 covers 13 residues. CDR3 nucleotides: TGTGCCAGCAGTTACTGGGAAAACACTGAAGCTTTCTTT. It yields the protein CASSYWENTEAFF.

J is TRBJ1-2 and V is TRBV7-2; D is possibly TRBD1 (5 bases). This CDR3 contains 13 residues. The V end was cut by 10 bases, the J end by 8 bases, with 20 bases between. The germline V gene has CDR1 SGHTA and CDR2 FQGNSA. The CDR3 bases are TGTGCCACCCTTCAGTGGGGGTTTAGGGGCTACACCTTC. This encodes CATLQWGFRGYTF. The variable domain in full, with the rest retrieved from reference TRBV7-2 and TRBJ1-2, is GAGVSQSPSNKVTEKGKDVELRCDPISGHTALYWYRQSLGQGLEFLIYFQGNSAPDKSGLPSDRFSAERTGGSVSTLTIQRTQQEDSAVYLCATLQWGFRGYTFGSGTRLTVV.

The rearrangement joins TRBV7-2 to TRBJ1-2; the D gene is possibly TRBD1 (5 bases). Germline assignment: CDR1 SGHTA and CDR2 FQGNSA. This CDR3 comprises 14 residues. Trimming removed 1 base at V and 1 base at J, with 7 bases between. CDR3 amino acids: CASSLGGVNYGYTF. The CDR3 nucleotides read TGTGCCAGCAGCTTAGGAGGGGTTAACTATGGCTACACCTTC.

The chain carries TRBV5-6 and TRBJ1-3, with TRBD1 as a possible D gene (6 bases). Germline V lookup: CDR1 SGHDT, CDR2 YYEEEE. V lost 3 bases, J lost 0 bases, and 7 bases lay in between. CDR3 length: 14 residues. The DNA for the CDR3 is TGTGCCAGCAGCTCAGGGGACTCTGGAAACACCATATATTTT. This encodes CASSSGDSGNTIYF.

The table lists this clone with a count of one. The chain carries TRBV11-3 and TRBJ2-1; 10 nucleotides agree with TRBD2. With 4 bases clipped from V and 2 bases from J, the junction kept 2 bases outside the gene matches. The CDR3 covers 15 residues. The germline V gene encodes CDR1 SGHNT and CDR2 YENEEA. In nucleotides, the CDR3 is TGTGCCAGCAGCTCCGGACTAGCGGCCTACAATGAGCAGTTCTTC. The encoded protein is CASSSGLAAYNEQFF.

This sequence joins TRBV4-1 and TRBJ1-1; D is perhaps TRBD1 (5 bases). The germline gives CDR1 MGHRA, CDR2 YSYEKL. Between the trimmed V and J ends, which lost 4 bases and 2 bases, there was a span of 14 bases. The CDR3 runs to 15 residues. The DNA of the CDR3 is TGCGCCAGCAGCCGTGGGCAGGGCCTCAACACTGAAGCTTTCTTT. As protein: CASSRGQGLNTEAFF.

The chain employs TRBV10-3 and TRBJ1-2, with 7 positions matching TRBD1. Germline V gene data show CDR1 as ENHRY and CDR2 as SYGVKD. The CDR3 is 14 amino acids. V was pared by 1 base and J by 5 bases, with 4 bases of the junction left unmatched. The CDR3 is CAISEYGDSYGYTF. The CDR3 DNA follows: TGTGCCATCAGTGAGTATGGGGACAGTTATGGCTACACCTTC.

J is TRBJ1-6 and V is TRBV2; 10 nucleotides agree with TRBD1. The CDR3 sequence is 15 residues long. From germline, CDR1 is SNHLY and CDR2 FYNNEI. V was pared by 5 bases and J by 7 bases, with 5 bases of the junction left unmatched. The CDR3 DNA is TGTGCCAGCAGTAGCTCGGGACAGGGGAATTCACCCCTCCACTTT. As protein: CASSSSGQGNSPLHF.

The gene calls are TRBV27 and TRBJ2-7; TRBD2 matches at 12 bases. Germline CDR1 is MNHEY and CDR2 is SMNVEV (reference sequence). The CDR3 contains 15 residues. After removal of 8 bases from V and 4 bases from J, the junction contained 9 bases not matched to a gene. CDR3 residues: CASYKLTSGGYEQYF. DNA of the CDR3: TGTGCCAGCTATAAACTTACTAGCGGGGGGTACGAGCAGTACTTC.